This T cell receptor (beta chain) was retrieved from a study of cytomegalovirus exposure and HLA in healthy donors. In its sample, this clone was seen a few times. The antigen remains undetermined. Findings and limits, study-wide: Presence/absence comparisons presumed near-even sequencing depth among donors.

Per germline, CDR1 SGHDT and CDR2 YYEEEE. There are 14 residues in the CDR3. Unmatched junction bases numbered 4, after V lost 0 bases and J lost 9 bases. The PCR contained 60 Vbeta and 13 Jbeta primers. Produced via immunoSEQ multiplex PCR; TCRdb's table is partial and in-frame only. This repertoire shows some 41,000 clones, around 56% found once; its top ten account for roughly 6%. The sequence derives from a man in his fifties or sixties in good health and CMV-seronegative. Sequences were obtained from PBMCs. The chain joins TRBV5-6 to TRBJ2-1, with 9 bases aligning to TRBD2. This CDR3 reads CASSLVAGEIEQFF. CDR3 bases: TGTGCCAGCAGCTTGGTAGCGGGAGAAATTGAGCAGTTCTTC.